These 13 T cell receptor beta chains were sequenced from one sample in a study of T cells of healthy individuals. In TCRdb, the 5' RACE reads were re-called with MiXCR into one record per CDR3 protein. Of about 41,000 distinct CDR3 sequences in the sample, 4.5% are singletons; the top ten hold about 9%. These receptors were obtained from a human donor in good health.

This clonotype showed up many times. V is TRBV29-1 and J is TRBJ2-1; D uncertain. V dropped 5 bases and J dropped 6 bases, with 5 bases sitting between them. The CDR3 extends over 10 amino acids. Germline CDR1 is SQVTM and CDR2 is ANQGSEA. CDR3 residues: CSVSGNEQFF. CDR3 in DNA: TGCAGCGTTTCCGGCAATGAGCAGTTCTTC.

This clonotype was seen many times. J is TRBJ2-2 and V is TRBV11-3; 7 bases agree with TRBD2. CDR1 is SGHNT, CDR2 YENEEA, per germline. CDR3 length equals 21 residues. The trim removed 3 bases at V and 6 bases at J, leaving 25 bases unmatched. The CDR3 sequence is CASSLPTLGRGGRGLSGELFF. In nucleotides, the CDR3 is TGTGCCAGCAGCTTGCCCACCCTAGGGCGAGGCGGGAGAGGGCTCTCCGGGGAGCTGTTTTTT.

At least ten counts were recorded for this clonotype. The chain has TRBV6-5 and TRBJ1-4; no firm D call. Trimming removed 8 bases at V and 5 bases at J, with 15 bases between. The CDR3 runs to 14 residues. Germline assignment: CDR1 MNHEY and CDR2 SVGAGI. The CDR3 DNA follows: TGTGCCAGCGCTATGAGGCCGGCGAATGAAAAACTGTTTTTT. It codes for CASAMRPANEKLFF.

This clonotype was seen at least ten times. The chain has TRBV3-1 and TRBJ1-1; D is perhaps TRBD1 (6 bases). The length of the CDR3 is 12 residues. Germline CDR1 and CDR2: LGHDT and YNNKEL (reference sequence). The V and J ends lost 6 bases and 3 bases respectively, with 8 bases between them. The CDR3 protein is CASSGQYTEAFF. In DNA form, the CDR3 reads TGTGCCAGCAGTGGACAGTACACTGAAGCTTTCTTT.

This clonotype was counted at least ten times. The chain employs TRBV10-2 and TRBJ2-1; the D gene is possibly TRBD1 (6 bases). The CDR3 is 13 amino acids. Per germline, CDR1 WSHSY and CDR2 SAAADI. V shed 8 bases and J shed 5 bases, with 13 bases lying between them. The CDR3 loop is CASGSYRDNEQFF. CDR3 DNA sequence: TGCGCCAGCGGGTCTTACAGGGACAATGAGCAGTTCTTC.

This clonotype was counted ten times or more. This sequence joins TRBV7-3 and TRBJ2-3; TRBD2 aligns across 11 bases. The CDR3 covers 17 residues. Trimming took 4 bases from V and 4 from J; bases not matched to a gene: 10. Germline V lookup: CDR1 SGHTA, CDR2 FQGTGA. The CDR3 DNA is TGTGCCAGCAGCTCACCTAGCGGGAGGAAGGCGGCAGATACGCAGTATTTT. It encodes CASSSPSGRKAADTQYF. The full variable domain, with the rest looked up from reference TRBV7-3 and TRBJ2-3, is GAGVSQTPSNKVTEKGKYVELRCDPISGHTALYWYRQSLGQGPEFLIYFQGTGAADDSGLPNDRFFAVRPEGSVSTLKIQRTERGDSAVYLCASSSPSGRKAADTQYFGPGTRLTVL.

This clonotype was seen repeatedly, ten times or more. V usage is TRBV10-3 and J usage is TRBJ1-5, with D perhaps TRBD1 (5 bases). Per germline, CDR1 ENHRY and CDR2 SYGVKD. The CDR3 extends over 15 amino acids. Trimming pared 0 bases from V and 5 bases from J, leaving 11 bases between. CDR3 nucleotides: TGTGCCATCAGTGAGTCCGGGACCGACCATCAGCCCCAGCATTTT. The encoded protein is CAISESGTDHQPQHF.

This clonotype was observed a handful of times. This chain uses TRBV4-1 with TRBJ1-4; 9 bases fit TRBD1. This CDR3 comprises 16 residues. V was clipped by 2 bases and J by 4 bases; unmatched bases: 5. From germline, CDR1 is MGHRA and CDR2 YSYEKL. In DNA form, the CDR3 reads TGCGCCAGCAGCCAACTGCCGGGACAGGGTAATGAAAAACTGTTTTTT. Amino acid sequence: CASSQLPGQGNEKLFF.

This clonotype was picked up many times. Written as DNA, the CDR3 is TGCGCCAGCAGCTTGGTGGGGGGGTCCGTATCCTACAATGAGCAGTTCTTC. Translation gives CASSLVGGSVSYNEQFF. The J gene is TRBJ2-1, the V gene TRBV5-1; 7 bases are a match to TRBD2. CDR1 is SGHRS and CDR2 is YFSETQ in the germline V gene. The CDR3 totals 17 residues. V lost 0 bases and J lost 1; bases outside the gene matches: 7.

This clonotype appeared many times. The chain has TRBV9 and TRBJ2-1, with TRBD1 matching over 7 bases. The J segment lost 7 bases and the V segment lost 9 bases, leaving 10 bases of the junction unmatched. The germline V gene has CDR1 SGDLS and CDR2 YYNGEE. This CDR3 spans 13 amino acids. In nucleotides, the CDR3 is TGTGCCACCTCAGGGGGTATGGGTAATGAGCAGTTCTTC. Translation gives CATSGGMGNEQFF.

At least ten counts were recorded for this clonotype. The V and J genes are TRBV4-3 and TRBJ2-5, with D possibly being TRBD2 (6 bases). The germline CDR1 and CDR2 sequences are LGHNA and YSLEER. The V gene lost 0 bases and the J gene lost 4 bases, with 33 bases spanning the gap. This CDR3 comprises 22 residues. CDR3 bases: TGCGCCAGCAGCCAAGAATGGAGGGCACTCCCTGGGGCCCCTCTATCCCGAGAGACCCAGTACTTC. This gives the protein CASSQEWRALPGAPLSRETQYF.

The chain carries TRBV12-5 and TRBJ2-7; D may be TRBD1 (6 bases). CDR3 length: 14 residues. Germline assignment: CDR1 LGHNT and CDR2 FRNRAP. In DNA form, the CDR3 reads TGTGCCAGCAGTTCCGACAGGTTCCCCTACGAGCAGTACTTC. This codes for CASSSDRFPYEQYF. Full variable domain (remainder filled in from reference TRBV12-5 and TRBJ2-7): DARVTQTPRHKVTEMGQEVTMRCQPILGHNTVFWYRQTMMQGLELLAYFRNRAPLDDSGMPKDRFSAEMPDATLATLKIQPSEPRDSAVYFCASSSDRFPYEQYFGPGTRLTVT.

This clonotype showed up many times. The V gene is TRBV4-1, the J gene TRBJ2-3, with TRBD2 identical over 9 bases. CDR3 length equals 16 residues. The germline V gene has CDR1 MGHRA and CDR2 YSYEKL. J was trimmed by 5 bases and V by 1 base; bases with no gene match: 7. The CDR3 protein is CASSQAAGGRLDTQYF. CDR3 sequence (DNA): TGCGCCAGCAGCCAAGCCGCGGGGGGGCGTCTAGATACGCAGTATTTT.